These 31 T cell receptor beta chains were all obtained from the same sample, sequenced in a study of vaccination effects on CD4 cells after COVID-19. These receptors have no identified antigens. Profiled with immunoSEQ multiplex PCR; TCRdb holds only in-frame clones, not every one. Of tens of thousands of clones listed, around 76% are singletons. Once cultured for about 9 days, the cells underwent separation to obtain CD4+ T cells. The person had a PCR-confirmed SARS-CoV-2 infection during March to December 2020. Two-dose BNT162b2 or mRNA-1273 vaccination was given to participants. The source material was CD4+ T cells from PBMCs cultured without peptide, sampled after COVID-19 vaccination. Receptors originate from a human donor who had a prior SARS-CoV-2 infection.

This clone has just a few counts. The rearrangement links TRBV5-1 to TRBJ1-6; TRBD1 matches at 9 bases. Unmatched junction bases numbered 14, after V lost 3 bases and J lost 7 bases. Germline-derived CDR1 and CDR2 are SGHRS and YFSETQ. The CDR3 is made up of 18 amino acids. The CDR3 DNA follows: TGCGCCAGCAGCTCTGGGACAGGGAACCTCCGGGGCAATTCACCCCTCCACTTT. It is translated as CASSSGTGNLRGNSPLHF.

V usage is TRBV7-8 and J usage is TRBJ2-1, with 10 bases that match TRBD1. Germline V gene lookup returns CDR1 SGHVS and CDR2 FQNEAQ. There are 16 residues in the CDR3. Unmatched junction bases numbered 11, after V lost 5 bases and J lost 7 bases. CDR3 loop: CASSLESGQGMNEQFF. In nucleotides, the CDR3 is TGTGCCAGCAGCCTCGAGTCGGGACAGGGGATGAATGAGCAGTTCTTC.

V usage is TRBV5-6 and J usage is TRBJ2-7, with D maybe TRBD1 (5 bases). Per the germline V gene, CDR1 is SGHDT and CDR2 is YYEEEE. V lost 4 bases to trimming and J lost 3 bases, with 14 bases between them. The CDR3 contains 14 residues. The CDR3 here is CASSVTAASYEQYF. The CDR3 nucleotides are TGTGCCAGCAGCGTGACAGCAGCGAGCTACGAGCAGTACTTC.

V usage is TRBV25-1 and J usage is TRBJ2-7; D is ambiguous. V shed 6 bases and J shed 0 bases, with 9 bases lying between them. This CDR3 is 13 amino acids long. The germline gives CDR1 MGHDK, CDR2 SYGVNS. The CDR3 nucleotides are TGTGCCAGCAGCGACATGAGCTCCTACGAGCAGTACTTC. Encoded protein: CASSDMSSYEQYF.

The rearrangement links TRBV6-6 to TRBJ1-4, with 9 positions matching TRBD1. V lost 6 bases to trimming and J lost 5 bases; unmatched junction nucleotides: 7. The CDR3 sequence is 15 residues long. Germline V gene sequence: CDR1 MNHNY, CDR2 SVGAGI (reference sequence). The CDR3, as DNA: TGTGCCAGCAGAAGACCCGGGACAGGGAATGAAAAACTGTTTTTT. This encodes CASRRPGTGNEKLFF.

The chain couples TRBV28 to TRBJ2-7, with D uncertain. The ends were cut back, 3 bases at V and 3 bases at J, with 3 bases in the middle. This CDR3 is 11 amino acids long. Looked up from germline, CDR1 is MDHEN and CDR2 is SYDVKM. The CDR3 DNA is TGTGCCAGCAGTTTGGACTACGAGCAGTACTTC. It specifies CASSLDYEQYF.

In its sample, this clone was seen once. This chain joins TRBV6-5 and TRBJ1-2, with a possible D match to TRBD1 (5 bases). Germline values: CDR1 MNHEY, CDR2 SVGAGI. This CDR3 spans 14 amino acids. V lost 7 bases, J lost 7 bases, and 19 bases lay in between. CDR3 amino acids: CASIDWGDPLGYTF. In nucleotides, the CDR3 is TGTGCCAGCATCGATTGGGGGGATCCCCTTGGCTACACCTTC.

This chain uses TRBV24-1 with TRBJ2-1, with D maybe TRBD2 (5 bases). The CDR3 runs 13 residues. Germline CDR1 KGHDR, CDR2 SFDVKD. V was pared by 1 base and J by 9 bases, with 9 bases between. In DNA form, the CDR3 reads TGTGCCACCAGTGATTTCTCTAGCACTGAGCAGTTCTTC. Amino acids: CATSDFSSTEQFF.

A few counts support this clone. The chain joins TRBV14 to TRBJ2-1, with D tentatively TRBD2 (6 bases). The germline CDR1 and CDR2 sequences are SGHDN and FVKESK. V lost 0 bases and J 7 bases, leaving 16 bases between the germline ends. The CDR3 has 16 residues. DNA of the CDR3: TGTGCCAGCAGCCAAGATTTACTAGCTGTTAGGAATGAGCAGTTCTTC. This sequence encodes CASSQDLLAVRNEQFF.

In nucleotides, the CDR3 is TGTGCCAGCAGCGCCTGGACAGGGGAAAATCAGCCCCAGCATTTT. Translating gives CASSAWTGENQPQHF. The rearrangement joins TRBV9 to TRBJ1-5; 9 nucleotides line up with TRBD1. The CDR3 sequence is 15 residues long. Germline values: CDR1 SGDLS, CDR2 YYNGEE. V shed 3 bases and J 4 bases; nucleotides not matched to a gene: 5.

The chain recombines TRBV7-9 with TRBJ1-1; D ambiguous. Trimming stripped 9 bases from V and 0 bases from J, with 14 bases between. The germline V gene has CDR1 SEHNR and CDR2 FQNEAQ (reference sequence). The CDR3 sequence is 14 residues long. DNA for the CDR3: TGTGCCAGTCAACCCTCGCGGATGAACACTGAAGCTTTCTTT. Its protein is CASQPSRMNTEAFF.

The chain joins TRBV7-9 to TRBJ2-2, with D possibly TRBD1 on 6 matching bases. The germline V and J ends were trimmed by 7 bases and 0 bases, with 12 bases remaining between them. The CDR3 is 15 residues long. The germline CDR1 and CDR2 sequences are SEHNR and FQNEAQ (reference sequence). In DNA form, the CDR3 reads TGTGCCAGCATCAAAAACAGGGCGAACACCGGGGAGCTGTTTTTT. It codes for CASIKNRANTGELFF.

CDR3 DNA sequence: TGTGCCAGCAGTAACAGGGGGTATGGCTACACCTTC. Amino acids: CASSNRGYGYTF. V and J are TRBV6-5 and TRBJ1-2; 8 positions agree with TRBD1. The CDR3 is 12 residues long. Trimming took 5 bases from V and 5 from J; bases not matched to a gene: 1. Germline V CDR1 and CDR2: MNHEY, SVGAGI.

The chain combines TRBV7-3 with TRBJ1-1; D is uncertain. Trimming removed 2 bases at V and 1 base at J, with 11 bases between. The germline CDR1 and CDR2 sequences are SGHTA and FQGTGA. The CDR3 is made up of 15 amino acids. The CDR3 nucleotides are TGTGCCAGCAGCTTAGGGCCGGGATCGAACACTGAAGCTTTCTTT. Its protein is CASSLGPGSNTEAFF.

The chain links TRBV3-1 (or the pseudogene TRBV3-2) to TRBJ2-7, with 7 positions matching TRBD1. V shed 5 bases and J 7 bases; nucleotides not matched to a gene: 14. The V gene's germline CDR1 is LGHDT and CDR2 YNNKEL (reference sequence). The CDR3 sequence is 15 residues long. The CDR3 coding sequence is TGTGCCAGCAGCGCCGCTTGGCAGGGGGTAGGAGAGCAGTACTTC. Encoded protein: CASSAAWQGVGEQYF.

This chain joins TRBV21-1 and TRBJ1-2. TRBV21-1 counts as a pseudogene. This CDR3 contains 16 residues. The CDR3 region has the DNA TGTGCCAGCTCTCTCCCCGAGGGCGGCTATAACTATGGCTACACCTTC. Protein product: CASSLPEGGYNYGYTF.

The V and J genes are TRBV2 and TRBJ2-7, with 9 bases fitting TRBD1. J was trimmed by 4 bases and V by 6 bases; bases with no gene match: 10. The CDR3 consists of 15 residues. The germline V gene has CDR1 SNHLY and CDR2 FYNNEI. The CDR3 loop reads CASRKGQGTNYEQYF. The CDR3 DNA follows: TGTGCCAGCAGGAAGGGACAGGGTACGAATTACGAGCAGTACTTC.

The genes are TRBV12-3 or TRBV12-4 and TRBJ1-5; D possibly corresponds to TRBD1 (5 bases). Deletions cut 3 bases from V and 3 bases from J, with 6 bases between. This CDR3 is built from 13 residues. The CDR3 DNA is TGTGCCAGCAGTTTGGGGGACAATCAGCCCCAGCATTTT. Its translation is CASSLGDNQPQHF.

CDR3 sequence reads: CASSLTFDRGIDEQFF. CDR3 sequence (DNA): TGTGCCAGCAGCTTAACCTTCGACAGGGGTATTGATGAGCAGTTCTTC. The chain is built from TRBV7-3 and TRBJ2-1; 8 nucleotides match TRBD1. Germline CDR1 SGHTA, CDR2 FQGTGA. The CDR3 is made up of 16 amino acids. V lost 0 bases and J lost 8; bases outside the gene matches: 9.

The chain couples TRBV30 to TRBJ1-3; unclear D gene. Trimming took off 0 bases at V and 2 bases at J, with 5 bases between the two ends. This CDR3 is built from 13 residues. Germline V lookup: CDR1 GTSNPN, CDR2 SVGIG (reference sequence). Here the CDR3 DNA reads TGTGCCTGGAGTGTGTCGGCTGGAAACACCATATATTTT. Translated, it gives CAWSVSAGNTIYF.

This clone has more than one count but fewer than ten. The chain couples TRBV11-1 to TRBJ2-7; D unclear. This CDR3 has 13 amino acids. The germline V gene has CDR1 SGHAT and CDR2 FQDESV (reference sequence). V dropped 1 base and J dropped 3 bases, with 7 bases sitting between them. The CDR3 region is CASSLGWGYEQYF. The CDR3, as DNA: TGTGCCAGCAGCTTAGGGTGGGGCTACGAGCAGTACTTC.

V and J are TRBV12-3 or TRBV12-4 and TRBJ1-2; maybe TRBD1 (5 bases). Trimming stripped 3 bases from V and 4 bases from J, with 9 bases between. This CDR3 has 13 residues. The CDR3 here is CASSFMGGYGYTF. The CDR3 DNA sequence: TGTGCCAGCAGTTTCATGGGGGGCTATGGCTACACCTTC.

V gene TRBV10-3 combines with J gene TRBJ2-2; D ambiguous. This CDR3 comprises 11 residues. Trimming pared 2 bases from V and 7 bases from J, leaving 2 bases between. Germline lookup yields CDR1 ENHRY and CDR2 SYGVKD. The CDR3 here is CAISEIGELFF. The CDR3, as DNA: TGTGCCATCAGTGAGATCGGGGAGCTGTTTTTT.

CDR3 sequence reads: CASSPLGQGLSGNTIYF. The CDR3 bases are TGTGCCAGCTCACCACTCGGACAGGGCTTATCTGGAAACACCATATATTTT. The V and J genes are TRBV18 and TRBJ1-3; 8 nucleotides agree with TRBD1. After removal of 1 base from V and 1 base from J, the junction contained 6 bases not matched to a gene. The CDR3 has 17 amino acids. Germline-derived CDR1 and CDR2 are KGHSH and LQKENI.

The chain combines TRBV5-1 with TRBJ1-4; D is perhaps TRBD1 (6 bases). The CDR3 extends over 15 amino acids. Germline assignment: CDR1 SGHRS and CDR2 YFSETQ. V shed 0 bases and J shed 8 bases, with 14 bases lying between them. The CDR3 DNA is TGCGCCAGCAGCTTGGAGGGGGGTTCGGTGGAAAAACTGTTTTTT. As protein: CASSLEGGSVEKLFF.

J is TRBJ2-5 and V is TRBV19; D is unclear. This CDR3 comprises 13 residues. In germline, CDR1 is LNHDA, CDR2 SQIVND (reference sequence). Trimming shortened V by 1 base and J by 5 bases, and 8 bases separated the two germline ends. Here the CDR3 DNA reads TGTGCCAGTAGTATAGGTAGTGGTGAGACCCAGTACTTC. This codes for CASSIGSGETQYF.

This clone came up a few times. The chain links TRBV5-1 to TRBJ1-2, with 9 bases that match TRBD1. Looked up from germline, CDR1 is SGHRS and CDR2 is YFSETQ. The CDR3 contains 13 residues. Germline trimming cut 4 bases from V and 5 bases from J; bases unmatched to any gene: 3. CDR3: CASSQGTGYGYTF. CDR3 bases: TGCGCCAGCAGCCAAGGGACAGGGTATGGCTACACCTTC.

Written as DNA, the CDR3 is TGTGCTAGTGGTTTGGTACGGACTAGCGGTTCGGGTACGCAGTATTTT. It encodes CASGLVRTSGSGTQYF. The V and J genes are TRBV12-5 and TRBJ2-3; TRBD2 matches at 10 bases. Trimming removed 0 bases from V and 8 bases from J; junction bases left unmatched: 8. Germline V gene sequence: CDR1 LGHNT, CDR2 FRNRAP. The CDR3 extends over 16 amino acids.

This clone appeared once. DNA of the CDR3: TGTGCCAGCAGTCAACAGGGGGTGAGGGTCTACACCTTC. It is translated as CASSQQGVRVYTF. The V call is TRBV6-5, the J call TRBJ1-2; 8 bases are a match to TRBD1. Per germline, CDR1 MNHEY and CDR2 SVGAGI. There are 13 residues in the CDR3. With V trimmed by 5 bases and J by 10 bases, 9 bases remained unmatched.

The V and J genes are TRBV5-1 and TRBJ2-3; weak D call: TRBD2 (6 bases). Trimming pared 7 bases from V and 6 bases from J, leaving 30 bases between. CDR1 and CDR2 from the germline V gene are SGHRS and YFSETQ. The CDR3 is 18 amino acids. CDR3 nucleotide sequence: TGCGCCAGCCAAGTTGGGGGACTGCTAGATGGGGCAAGTGATACGCAGTATTTT. The encoded protein is CASQVGGLLDGASDTQYF. The full variable domain, in which reference TRBV5-1 and TRBJ2-3 provide the parts outside the CDR3, is KAGVTQTPRYLIKTRGQQVTLSCSPISGHRSVSWYQQTPGQGLQFLFEYFSETQRNKGNFPGRFSGRQFSNSRSEMNVSTLELGDSALYLCASQVGGLLDGASDTQYFGPGTRLTVL.

This clone was counted a single time. This chain uses TRBV7-2 with TRBJ2-7, with a possible D match to TRBD2 (6 bases). CDR3 size: 14 residues. Germline CDR1 reads SGHTA; CDR2 reads FQGNSA. The V end was cut by 6 bases, the J end by 0 bases, with 12 bases between. CDR3 residues: CASREAGNSYEQYF. In DNA form, the CDR3 reads TGTGCCAGCAGGGAAGCGGGTAACTCCTACGAGCAGTACTTC.